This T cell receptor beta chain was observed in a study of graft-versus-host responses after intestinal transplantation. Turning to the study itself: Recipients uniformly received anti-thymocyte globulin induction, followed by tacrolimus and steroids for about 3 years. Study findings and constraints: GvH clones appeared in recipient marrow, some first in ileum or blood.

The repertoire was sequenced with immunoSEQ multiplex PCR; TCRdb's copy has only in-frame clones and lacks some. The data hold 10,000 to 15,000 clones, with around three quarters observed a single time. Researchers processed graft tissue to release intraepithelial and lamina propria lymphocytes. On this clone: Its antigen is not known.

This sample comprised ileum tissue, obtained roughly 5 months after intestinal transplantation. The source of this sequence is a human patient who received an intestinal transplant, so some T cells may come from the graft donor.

The CDR3 sequence is CASSVGSGGAETQYF. The CDR3 coding sequence is TGTGCCAGCAGTGTAGGAAGCGGGGGGGCGGAGACCCAGTACTTC. This rearrangement joins TRBV6-1 to TRBJ2-5; 10 bases are shared with TRBD2. The CDR3 spans 15 residues. CDR1 MNHNS and CDR2 SASEGT come from the germline V gene. The V and J ends lost 4 bases and 5 bases, in that order; junction bases with no gene match: 7.